This T cell receptor (beta chain) stems from a study of OX40 agonist ivuxolimab in advanced cancers. Study-wide background: Patients were given ivuxolimab, an antibody that agonizes OX40 (CD134). Every 2 weeks, ivuxolimab was infused into the patients intravenously at between 0.01 and 10 mg/kg. Previous treatment with anti-PD-1, anti-PD-L1 or anti-CTLA-4 therapy was allowed; 30% to 50% had received some.

Produced via immunoSEQ multiplex PCR; TCRdb's table is partial and in-frame only. Seen here are 30,000 to 40,000 clones, 89% observed once, and the top ten hold over 40%. The V gene end was trimmed by 4 bases and the J gene end by 6 bases; junction bases not matched to a gene: 3. Germline CDR1 SGHVS, CDR2 FQNEAQ. The CDR3 sequence is 14 residues long. This receptor was identified in an adult with an advanced solid tumor such as melanoma, head and neck, liver or kidney cancer. Source: CD4+ or CD8+ T cells sorted from blood, taken in a trial of the OX40 agonist ivuxolimab. The J gene is TRBJ2-1, the V gene TRBV7-8; 10 positions match TRBD1. CDR3 amino acids: CASSWRTGGNEQFF. The CDR3 DNA is TGTGCCAGCAGCTGGAGGACAGGGGGCAATGAGCAGTTCTTC.